This T cell receptor beta chain appears in the sequencing data of a study of control samples from healthy donors and cancer patients. V was clipped by 0 bases and J by 8 bases; unmatched bases: 9. The germline V gene encodes CDR1 SGHDT and CDR2 YYEEEE. The CDR3 totals 16 residues. Data came from immunoSEQ multiplex PCR; TCRdb stores just in-frame clones and leaves some out. Among tens of thousands of clones, around 90% were seen once, and the ten largest hold roughly an eighth. The sample comprised blood. The TCR was taken from a woman aged 65 to 85 in good health. V usage is TRBV5-6 and J usage is TRBJ1-2, with 11 positions matching TRBD1. As DNA, the CDR3 is TGTGCCAGCAGCTTGGGATTAGGACAGGGGGCAGAGGGCTACACCTTC. Translation: CASSLGLGQGAEGYTF.